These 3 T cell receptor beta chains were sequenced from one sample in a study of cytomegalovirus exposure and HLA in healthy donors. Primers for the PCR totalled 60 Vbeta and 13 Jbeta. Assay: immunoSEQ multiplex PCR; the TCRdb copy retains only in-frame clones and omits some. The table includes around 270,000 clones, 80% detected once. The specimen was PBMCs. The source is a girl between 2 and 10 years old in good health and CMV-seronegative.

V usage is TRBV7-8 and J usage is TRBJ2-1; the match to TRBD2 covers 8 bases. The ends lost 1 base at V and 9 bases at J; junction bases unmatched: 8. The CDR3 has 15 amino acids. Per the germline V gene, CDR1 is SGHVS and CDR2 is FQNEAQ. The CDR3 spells CASSLGGAGVPEQFF. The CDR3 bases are TGTGCCAGCAGCTTAGGGGGAGCGGGAGTCCCTGAGCAGTTCTTC.

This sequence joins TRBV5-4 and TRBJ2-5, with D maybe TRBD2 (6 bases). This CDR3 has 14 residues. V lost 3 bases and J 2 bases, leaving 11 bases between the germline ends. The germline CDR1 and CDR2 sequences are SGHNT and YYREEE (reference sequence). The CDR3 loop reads CASSWGLEQETQYF. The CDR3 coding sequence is TGTGCCAGCAGCTGGGGACTGGAGCAAGAGACCCAGTACTTC.

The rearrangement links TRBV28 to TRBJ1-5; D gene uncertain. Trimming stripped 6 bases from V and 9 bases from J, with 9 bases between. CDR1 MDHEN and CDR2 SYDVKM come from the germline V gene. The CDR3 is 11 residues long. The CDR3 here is CASSLSLPQHF. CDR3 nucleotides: TGTGCCAGCAGCCTTTCTCTGCCCCAGCATTTT.